This TCR beta chain was documented in a study of cytomegalovirus exposure and HLA in healthy donors. In the study overall: A later analysis reported the roughly 120 validation repertoires used the same platform as the roughly 700 first-cohort repertoires. General study findings and limits: Among TCR sequences, most were rare, though some public TCRs appeared in many donors.

Regarding this clone: Its antigen is not identified.

The donors were part of the validation cohort, which consisted of roughly 120 subjects and was separate from the first cohort of under 850 subjects. Sequencing used immunoSEQ multiplex PCR; TCRdb keeps in-frame clones, though not all of them. The sample carries a few hundred thousand clones, around 80% recorded once. This receptor was obtained from a woman in her twenties or thirties in good health and CMV-seropositive. The source material was PBMCs.

CDR3: CASSYRQGTGNTIYF. The CDR3 DNA reads as TGTGCCAGCAGTTACCGACAGGGGACTGGAAACACCATATATTTT. V gene TRBV6-5 combines with J gene TRBJ1-3; 8 nucleotides match TRBD1. CDR1 and CDR2 (germline): MNHEY, SVGAGI. This CDR3 region has 15 residues. The trim removed 2 bases at V and 2 bases at J, leaving 2 bases unmatched.